Each of the 21 T cell receptor beta chains below was sequenced from the same sample in a study of radiotherapy plus CTLA-4 blockade in lung cancer (dated by TCRdb to 2017 to 2018). Library construction relied on the immunoSEQ multiplex PCR assay. The table was pulled from immuneACCESS by TCRdb, which kept in-frame rearrangements only. Such tables lose some clones; where checked, under half of the loss comes from unresolved V genes, and the rest has no known cause. The sample includes around 100,000 clones, with approximately 72% observed a single time. The leading ten clones occupy around 2.8% of the sample. Sequenced here: peripheral blood, sampled from a patient treated with radiotherapy plus ipilimumab. The receptors derive from a human donor with non-small cell lung cancer who had a partial response to radiotherapy plus ipilimumab. Some clones in this sample may be carry-over from other donors' samples.

The V gene is TRBV6-1, the J gene TRBJ2-7; TRBD2 is a possible D gene (6 bases). Looked up from germline, CDR1 is MNHNS and CDR2 is SASEGT. CDR3 length equals 17 residues. V was pared by 2 bases and J by 1 base, with 18 bases between. The DNA of the CDR3 is TGTGCCAGCAGTGAATCTTGGTCGGACTATCAATCCTACGAGCAGTACTTC. This sequence encodes CASSESWSDYQSYEQYF.

V gene TRBV28 combines with J gene TRBJ1-1; unclear D gene. This CDR3 spans 14 amino acids. Germline V gives CDR1 MDHEN, CDR2 SYDVKM. Trimming removed 2 bases at V and 10 bases at J, with 17 bases between. The CDR3 DNA follows: TGTGCCAGCAGTTTAGTTTTTAGCGGGCGCGGAGCTTTCTTT. Amino acids: CASSLVFSGRGAFF.

The genes are TRBV11-1 and TRBJ2-5; 9 bases match TRBD1. Looked up from germline, CDR1 is SGHAT and CDR2 is FQDESV (reference sequence). Losses at the gene ends were 3 bases for V and 3 bases for J; bases not matched to a gene: 2. The CDR3 length is 14 residues. The CDR3 DNA is TGTGCCAGCAGCTTCAGGACAGGGGAAGAGACCCAGTACTTC. Translation gives CASSFRTGEETQYF.

This sequence joins TRBV5-4 and TRBJ1-1; the match to TRBD1 covers 7 bases. The CDR3 length is 13 residues. The germline V gene has CDR1 SGHNT and CDR2 YYREEE (reference sequence). V lost 7 bases, J lost 4 bases, and 7 bases stayed unmatched. CDR3 coding DNA: TGTGCCAGCCGACAGGGAGGTCGCACTGAAGCTTTCTTT. Its protein product is CASRQGGRTEAFF.

The chain has TRBV7-2 and TRBJ2-7; perhaps TRBD2 as D (5 bases). This CDR3 is built from 17 residues. V was pared by 2 bases and J by 5 bases, with 22 bases between. The germline gives CDR1 SGHTA, CDR2 FQGNSA. The DNA for the CDR3 is TGTGCCAGCAGCTTAAGGACCGAAAAACTAGGAACCAACGAGCAGTACTTC. It codes for CASSLRTEKLGTNEQYF.

This clone was counted once. The rearrangement uses TRBV25-1 and TRBJ2-5, with D possibly being TRBD2 (5 bases). Germline V gene lookup returns CDR1 MGHDK and CDR2 SYGVNS. Trimming pared 8 bases from V and 3 bases from J, leaving 10 bases between. The CDR3 is 12 amino acids. In nucleotides, the CDR3 is TGTGCCAGCGGGCCCGGGGAAGAGACCCAGTACTTC. Translating gives CASGPGEETQYF.

This chain joins TRBV6-6 and TRBJ2-3; 9 positions match TRBD1. CDR1 MNHNY and CDR2 SVGAGI come from the germline V gene (reference sequence). There are 13 residues in the CDR3. Trimming at V came to 8 bases and at J to 2 bases, leaving 2 bases not matched to a gene. The CDR3 nucleotides read TGTGCCAGCCGGGACAGGGTCACAGATACGCAGTATTTT. Protein sequence: CASRDRVTDTQYF.

This chain uses TRBV30 with TRBJ1-5, with unresolved D. The germline V gene has CDR1 GTSNPN and CDR2 SVGIG (reference sequence). The CDR3 contains 13 residues. The V gene lost 1 base and the J gene lost 1 base, with 5 bases spanning the gap. The CDR3 DNA is TGTGCCTGGAGTGGTGAGAGCAATCAGCCCCAGCATTTT. The encoded protein is CAWSGESNQPQHF.

V gene TRBV19 combines with J gene TRBJ2-1, with D maybe TRBD2 (5 bases). The germline V gene encodes CDR1 LNHDA and CDR2 SQIVND (reference sequence). The germline V and J ends were trimmed by 7 bases and 5 bases, with 18 bases remaining between them. The CDR3 covers 15 residues. CDR3 residues: CASTEGPSSDNEQFF. CDR3 nucleotides: TGTGCCAGTACCGAGGGTCCCTCGAGTGACAATGAGCAGTTCTTC.

This chain links TRBV18 with TRBJ2-7; D perhaps matches TRBD1 (6 bases). Per germline, CDR1 KGHSH and CDR2 LQKENI. The V and J ends lost 5 bases and 4 bases respectively, with 9 bases between them. CDR3 length: 12 residues. The DNA for the CDR3 is TGTGCCAGCTCAGGTCAGGGGTACGAGCAGTACTTC. This sequence encodes CASSGQGYEQYF. Combining the CDR3 with reference TRBV18 and TRBJ2-7 gives the whole variable domain NAGVMQNPRHLVRRRGQEARLRCSPMKGHSHVYWYRQLPEEGLKFMVYLQKENIIDESGMPKERFSAEFPKEGPSILRIQQVVRGDSAAYFCASSGQGYEQYFGPGTRLTVT.

V usage is TRBV11-2 and J usage is TRBJ2-1; 8 positions agree with TRBD2. The CDR3 sequence is 15 residues long. Germline values: CDR1 SGHAT, CDR2 FQNNGV. V was pared by 6 bases and J by 7 bases, with 11 bases of the junction left unmatched. CDR3 region: CASRPGTRGLNEQFF. CDR3 in DNA: TGTGCCAGCAGACCCGGGACTAGAGGTTTAAATGAGCAGTTCTTC.

This chain's CDR3 is CASSLLGLASSTGELFF. In DNA form, the CDR3 reads TGTGCCAGCAGTTTGCTGGGACTAGCCTCGTCCACCGGGGAGCTGTTTTTT. The V and J genes are TRBV28 and TRBJ2-2; 9 bases match TRBD2. CDR1 is MDHEN, CDR2 SYDVKM, per germline. This CDR3 is 17 amino acids long. V trimming: 3 bases; J trimming: 4 bases; junction bases outside the gene matches: 9.

The chain has TRBV4-2 and TRBJ1-1; 7 bases agree with TRBD1. This CDR3 has 15 residues. J gave up 5 bases and V 3 bases, and 9 bases lay outside the gene matches. CDR1 and CDR2 from the germline V gene are LGHNA and YNFKEQ. The chain's CDR3 is CASSQSTGVGTEAFF. DNA for the CDR3: TGTGCCAGCAGCCAGTCTACAGGGGTTGGGACTGAAGCTTTCTTT.

The sample holds a few counts of this clone. V usage is TRBV19 and J usage is TRBJ2-1; 8 bases map to TRBD1. Germline V gives CDR1 LNHDA, CDR2 SQIVND (reference sequence). The CDR3 sequence is 15 residues long. The junction had 10 bases not matched to a gene; V was cut back by 4 bases and J by 8 bases. CDR3 nucleotide sequence: TGTGCCAGTAGTAGACGAGGACAGGGTTGGCATGAGCAGTTCTTC. This codes for CASSRRGQGWHEQFF.

This clone was seen a few times. This chain links TRBV28 with TRBJ2-1; TRBD2 matches at 14 bases. Trimming took 3 bases from V and 0 from J; bases not matched to a gene: 7. Germline V gives CDR1 MDHEN, CDR2 SYDVKM. The CDR3 totals 19 residues. The chain's CDR3 is CASSFFGTSGRSSYNEQFF. CDR3 DNA sequence: TGTGCCAGCAGTTTCTTTGGGACTAGCGGGAGAAGCTCCTACAATGAGCAGTTCTTC.

The CDR3 spells CASSLSLISGISGELFF. DNA for the CDR3: TGTGCCAGCAGCTTAAGTTTGATTAGCGGGATCTCCGGGGAGCTGTTTTTT. The chain recombines TRBV7-8 with TRBJ2-2; 8 bases fit TRBD2. V lost 2 bases and J lost 6; bases outside the gene matches: 11. Looked up from germline, CDR1 is SGHVS and CDR2 is FQNEAQ. The CDR3 consists of 17 residues. Variable domain in full (rest from reference TRBV7-8 and TRBJ2-2): GAGVSQSPRYKVAKRGQDVALRCDPISGHVSLFWYQQALGQGPEFLTYFQNEAQLDKSGLPSDRFFAERPEGSVSTLKIQRTQQEDSAVYLCASSLSLISGISGELFFGEGSRLTVL.

The J gene is TRBJ2-1, the V gene TRBV7-9; D uncertain. This CDR3 comprises 13 residues. Trimming pared 1 base from V and 9 bases from J, leaving 10 bases between. The V gene's germline CDR1 is SEHNR and CDR2 FQNEAQ (reference sequence). CDR3 sequence: CASSLEQLGEQFF. DNA for the CDR3: TGTGCCAGCAGCTTAGAACAGTTAGGTGAGCAGTTCTTC.

The chain recombines TRBV27 with TRBJ2-2, with TRBD1 as a possible D gene (5 bases). The germline V gene encodes CDR1 MNHEY and CDR2 SMNVEV (reference sequence). V lost 2 bases and J lost 6, with 13 bases in between. The CDR3 is 15 residues long. The CDR3 nucleotides are TGTGCCAGCAGTTTAGTCTCAGGGCGTGCCGGGGAGCTGTTTTTT. It translates to CASSLVSGRAGELFF.

The chain is built from TRBV19 and TRBJ2-2; 7 positions match TRBD1. The CDR3 has 18 amino acids. The germline V gene has CDR1 LNHDA and CDR2 SQIVND (reference sequence). Trimming removed 6 bases from V and 0 bases from J; junction bases left unmatched: 13. This CDR3 reads CASRGDRAARSNTGELFF. For the CDR3, the DNA is TGTGCCAGTAGGGGAGACAGGGCCGCGCGTTCGAACACCGGGGAGCTGTTTTTT.

V gene TRBV25-1 combines with J gene TRBJ1-5; D is unresolved. Germline lookup yields CDR1 MGHDK and CDR2 SYGVNS. V was cut by 4 bases and J by 7 bases, with 11 bases left in between. The CDR3 extends over 13 amino acids. For the CDR3, the DNA is TGTGCCAGCAGTGGCCGGGCGGGGCAGCCCCAGCATTTT. Translating gives CASSGRAGQPQHF.

There are many counts of this clone. This chain joins TRBV5-1 and TRBJ1-2, with 9 positions matching TRBD1. CDR1 is SGHRS and CDR2 is YFSETQ in the germline V gene. Trimming removed 4 bases from V and 4 bases from J; junction bases left unmatched: 11. There are 16 residues in the CDR3. The CDR3 here is CASSPTETGGAYGYTF. The CDR3 DNA sequence: TGCGCCAGCAGCCCAACAGAGACAGGGGGGGCCTATGGCTACACCTTC.